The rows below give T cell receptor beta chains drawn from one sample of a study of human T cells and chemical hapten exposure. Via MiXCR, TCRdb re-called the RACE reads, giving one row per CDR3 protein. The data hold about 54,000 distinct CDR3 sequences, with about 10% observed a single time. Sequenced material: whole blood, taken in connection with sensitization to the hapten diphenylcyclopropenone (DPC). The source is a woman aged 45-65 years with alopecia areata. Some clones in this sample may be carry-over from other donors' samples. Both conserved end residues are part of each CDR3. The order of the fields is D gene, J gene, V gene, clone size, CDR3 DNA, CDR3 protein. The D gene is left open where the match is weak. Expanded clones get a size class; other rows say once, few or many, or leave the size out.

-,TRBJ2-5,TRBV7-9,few,TGTGCCAGCAGGGACCTGAGGGAGACCCAGTACTTC,CASRDLRETQYF
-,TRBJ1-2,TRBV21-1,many,TGTGCCAGCTGGCTCTGGTATGGCTACACCTTC,CASWLWYGYTF
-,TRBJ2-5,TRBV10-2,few,TGCGCCAGCGGGGGACCGCAAGAGACCCAGTACTTC,CASGGPQETQYF
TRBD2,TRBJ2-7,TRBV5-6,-,TGTGCCAGCAGCTTGGCGGGGGGGCTGAACGCCTACGAGCAGTACTTC,CASSLAGGLNAYEQYF
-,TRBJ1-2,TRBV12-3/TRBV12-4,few,TGTGCCAGCAGTTTCCGGGGGTTCGGCTATGGCTACACCTTC,CASSFRGFGYGYTF
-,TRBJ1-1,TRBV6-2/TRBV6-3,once,TGTGCCAGCAGTTCGGGCAGGAGGTGGACTGAAGCTTTCTTT,CASSSGRRWTEAFF
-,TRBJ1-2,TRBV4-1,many,TGCGCCAGCAGCCAAGATGGGTCGGGCGACCGGCTATTGACCTTC,CASSQDGSGDRLLTF
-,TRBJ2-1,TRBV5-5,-,TGTGCCAGCAGCGGCGGGGGCCGTAGGTTCTTC,CASSGGGRRFF
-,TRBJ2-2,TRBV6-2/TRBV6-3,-,TGTGCCAGCACCAAAGGGACACGGGGCTACACCGGGGAGCTGTTTTTT,CASTKGTRGYTGELFF
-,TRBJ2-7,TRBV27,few,TGTGCCAGCAGTTTATTGGGGGGCGTCGAGCAGTACTTC,CASSLLGGVEQYF
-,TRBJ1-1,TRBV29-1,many,TGCAGCGTTGGGGAGTCCTACACTGAAGCTTTCTTT,CSVGESYTEAFF
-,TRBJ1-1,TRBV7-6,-,TGTGCCAGCAGCGCGGACACCTCCGGCGCTGAAGCTTTCTTT,CASSADTSGAEAFF
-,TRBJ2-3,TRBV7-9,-,TGTGCCAGCAGCCCCCCCCTTCTGACACGTAACACAGATACGCAGTATTTT,CASSPPLLTRNTDTQYF
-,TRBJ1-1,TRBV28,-,TGTGCCAGCAGTCATGGGACACTCAACACTGAAGCTTTCTTT,CASSHGTLNTEAFF
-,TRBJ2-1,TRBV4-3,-,TGCGCCAGCAGCCAAGATCTGGACATCGAGCAGTTCTTC,CASSQDLDIEQFF